The 32 T cell receptor beta chains given below trace back to one sample, sequenced in a study of T cell changes during pregnancy in multiple sclerosis. Profiling relied on immunoSEQ multiplex PCR, and the TCRdb table lists in-frame clones only, not all of them. The table shows about 34,000 clones, with roughly 90% occurring only once. The sequenced sample was CD8+ T cells from peripheral blood mononuclear cells, obtained in the third trimester of pregnancy. The receptors were sampled from a female donor with multiple sclerosis, enrolled in a pregnancy study.

The chain employs TRBV15 and TRBJ1-1; 7 bases line up with TRBD1. The CDR3 totals 14 residues. Germline V gene sequence: CDR1 LNHNV, CDR2 YYDKDF (reference sequence). Unmatched junction bases numbered 2, after V lost 2 bases and J lost 2 bases. CDR3 region: CATSRNRGNTEAFF. The DNA for the CDR3 is TGTGCCACCAGCAGAAACAGGGGTAACACTGAAGCTTTCTTT.

The genes are TRBV2 and TRBJ1-2; 9 positions match TRBD1. Trimming at V came to 9 bases and at J to 4 bases, leaving 9 bases not matched to a gene. CDR3 length: 14 residues. Germline V CDR1 and CDR2: SNHLY, FYNNEI. The CDR3 reads CAREQGAKIYGYTF. In DNA, the CDR3 is TGTGCCAGAGAACAGGGGGCGAAAATCTATGGCTACACCTTC.

Sample share makes this clone medium-sized. The chain carries TRBV7-6 and TRBJ2-1; 10 positions agree with TRBD2. V was pared by 4 bases and J by 6 bases, with 6 bases of the junction left unmatched. The CDR3 loop spans 15 amino acids. Germline V CDR1 and CDR2: SGHVS, FNYEAQ. The CDR3 DNA reads TGTGCCAGCAGCTGGAGCGGGGGGGCAGGCAATGAGCAGTTCTTC. Protein product: CASSWSGGAGNEQFF.

Only one count was recorded for this clone. This chain links TRBV9 with TRBJ2-5; D is perhaps TRBD1 (5 bases). The germline V and J ends were trimmed by 2 bases and 3 bases, with 11 bases remaining between them. Germline V gives CDR1 SGDLS, CDR2 YYNGEE. This CDR3 spans 14 amino acids. This CDR3 is CASSVGASEETQYF. In DNA, the CDR3 is TGTGCCAGCAGCGTTGGGGCGTCGGAAGAGACCCAGTACTTC.

The genes are TRBV5-6 and TRBJ1-2, with 8 bases matching TRBD1. The germline V gene encodes CDR1 SGHDT and CDR2 YYEEEE. The CDR3 extends over 16 amino acids. V shed 4 bases and J 4 bases; nucleotides not matched to a gene: 12. CDR3 DNA sequence: TGTGCCAGCAGCCGCCAGGGGGCCGTCGGGGGCTATGGCTACACCTTC. It codes for CASSRQGAVGGYGYTF.

The V and J genes are TRBV27 and TRBJ2-7, with 9 bases lining up with TRBD1. With 6 bases clipped from V and 0 bases from J, the junction kept 9 bases outside the gene matches. The CDR3 is made up of 16 amino acids. Germline V gene data show CDR1 as MNHEY and CDR2 as SMNVEV (reference sequence). This chain's CDR3 is CASSSFGQGSSYEQYF. For the CDR3, the DNA is TGTGCCAGCAGCTCATTCGGACAGGGGAGCTCCTACGAGCAGTACTTC.

This rearrangement joins TRBV9 to TRBJ2-3; 11 bases are a match to TRBD2. This CDR3 has 15 residues. Trimming removed 4 bases from V and 4 bases from J; junction bases left unmatched: 5. The germline gives CDR1 SGDLS, CDR2 YYNGEE. The CDR3 coding sequence is TGTGCCAGCAGCTATAGCGGGGGGGCACCAGATACGCAGTATTTT. It codes for CASSYSGGAPDTQYF.

This sequence joins TRBV7-6 and TRBJ2-5, with a weak D call TRBD2 (6 bases). Trimming removed 0 bases from V and 5 bases from J, with 13 bases in between. This CDR3 contains 15 residues. CDR1 is SGHVS and CDR2 is FNYEAQ in the germline V gene. For the CDR3, the DNA is TGTGCCAGCAGCTTAGCAACCGGGGGTAAGGAGACCCAGTACTTC. Translated: CASSLATGGKETQYF.

This chain connects TRBV6-4 to TRBJ2-3, with 9 bases matching TRBD2. Germline V gives CDR1 MRHNA, CDR2 SNTAGT. J lost 3 bases, V lost 7 bases, and 11 bases had no gene match. The CDR3 contains 16 residues. In DNA, the CDR3 is TGTGCCAGCAATGAGGGCGGGGGGGCCTCGACAGATACGCAGTATTTT. It specifies CASNEGGGASTDTQYF.

The V and J genes are TRBV4-2 and TRBJ2-7; D unclear. CDR1 and CDR2 (germline): LGHNA, YNFKEQ. V shed 1 base and J shed 0 bases, with 7 bases lying between them. The CDR3 spans 14 residues. In DNA, the CDR3 is TGTGCCAGCAGCCAAGGACTGAACTCCTACGAGCAGTACTTC. This gives the protein CASSQGLNSYEQYF.

The chain carries TRBV9 and TRBJ2-2, with 9 bases fitting TRBD1. CDR3 length: 16 amino acids. The J segment lost 6 bases and the V segment lost 3 bases, leaving 9 bases of the junction unmatched. Germline lookup yields CDR1 SGDLS and CDR2 YYNGEE. The CDR3 sequence is CASSATGQGGSGELFF. CDR3 in DNA: TGTGCCAGCAGCGCAACGGGACAGGGCGGTTCCGGGGAGCTGTTTTTT.

This chain connects TRBV27 to TRBJ1-1; D is possibly TRBD1 (6 bases). V lost 6 bases, J lost 4 bases, and 15 bases lay in between. Germline loops: CDR1 MNHEY, CDR2 SMNVEV (reference sequence). This CDR3 comprises 14 residues. The CDR3 nucleotides are TGTGCCAGCAGCTCCGCCGGCAGGGGCACTGAAGCTTTCTTT. Its protein product is CASSSAGRGTEAFF.

This chain joins TRBV5-6 and TRBJ2-7; 9 nucleotides line up with TRBD1. Trimming took 4 bases from V and 4 from J; bases not matched to a gene: 21. Germline V gives CDR1 SGHDT, CDR2 YYEEEE. The CDR3 runs 19 residues. DNA for the CDR3: TGTGCCAGCAGCATTGGTCCGGGACAGGGAAGGGAATGGGAGTACGAGCAGTACTTC. Translation: CASSIGPGQGREWEYEQYF.

V usage is TRBV27 and J usage is TRBJ2-2; 9 nucleotides align to TRBD2. V lost 8 bases and J lost 0; bases outside the gene matches: 7. The CDR3 consists of 16 residues. Per germline, CDR1 MNHEY and CDR2 SMNVEV (reference sequence). CDR3 coding DNA: TGTGCCAGCTCCCCCGAGCGGGGGGCGAACACCGGGGAGCTGTTTTTT. It encodes CASSPERGANTGELFF.

V usage is TRBV4-3 and J usage is TRBJ2-1, with 7 bases fitting TRBD2. This CDR3 has 18 residues. The V segment lost 3 bases and the J segment 7 bases; nucleotides outside the gene matches: 18. Germline V gene sequence: CDR1 LGHNA, CDR2 YSLEER. The CDR3 sequence is CASSHQRGGGWPGNEQFF. The CDR3 DNA reads TGCGCCAGCAGCCACCAACGAGGCGGGGGATGGCCTGGTAATGAGCAGTTCTTC.

The gene calls are TRBV15 and TRBJ2-7, with 10 bases aligning to TRBD2. The ends lost 5 bases at V and 3 bases at J; junction bases unmatched: 4. The CDR3 is 14 residues long. Germline V lookup: CDR1 LNHNV, CDR2 YYDKDF (reference sequence). CDR3 bases: TGTGCCACCAGCTGGGGACTAGCGCTCTACGAGCAGTACTTC. Its protein product is CATSWGLALYEQYF.

The CDR3: CATSAGSVDTQYF. The CDR3 DNA is TGTGCCACCTCAGCGGGGAGCGTGGATACGCAGTATTTT. The chain recombines TRBV15 with TRBJ2-3; TRBD2 agrees at 7 bases. Germline V gene data show CDR1 as LNHNV and CDR2 as YYDKDF (reference sequence). V shed 8 bases and J 6 bases; nucleotides not matched to a gene: 8. This CDR3 spans 13 amino acids.

The chain has TRBV7-9 and TRBJ1-2; TRBD1 is a possible D gene (6 bases). The CDR3 is 13 amino acids. Trimming removed 7 bases at V and 0 bases at J, with 9 bases between. Per the germline V gene, CDR1 is SEHNR and CDR2 is FQNEAQ (reference sequence). The CDR3 is CASTGTPNYGYTF. The CDR3, as DNA: TGTGCCAGCACAGGGACACCTAACTATGGCTACACCTTC. Full variable domain (missing parts from reference TRBV7-9 and TRBJ1-2): DTGVSQNPRHKITKRGQNVTFRCDPISEHNRLYWYRQTLGQGPEFLTYFQNEAQLEKSRLLSDRFSAERPKGSFSTLEIQRTEQGDSAMYLCASTGTPNYGYTFGSGTRLTVV.

The V call is TRBV2, the J call TRBJ2-4; D remains ambiguous. Trimming took 3 bases from V and 6 from J, leaving 12 bases between them. Germline CDR1 SNHLY, CDR2 FYNNEI. The length of the CDR3 is 14 residues. The CDR3 region is CASSDGTELNIQYF. The CDR3 DNA sequence: TGTGCCAGCAGTGACGGAACAGAACTAAACATTCAGTACTTC.

This chain uses TRBV7-7 with TRBJ2-3, with TRBD2 matching 11 bases. Germline V lookup: CDR1 SSHAT, CDR2 FNYEAQ (reference sequence). J was trimmed by 4 bases and V by 4 bases; bases with no gene match: 1. CDR3 size: 14 residues. The CDR3: CASSYSGGADTQYF. CDR3 nucleotides: TGTGCCAGCAGCTATAGCGGGGGGGCAGATACGCAGTATTTT. The variable domain in full, with the rest retrieved from reference TRBV7-7 and TRBJ2-3, is GAGVSQSPRYKVTKRGQDVTLRCDPISSHATLYWYQQALGQGPEFLTYFNYEAQPDKSGLPSDRFSAERPEGSISTLTIQRTEQRDSAMYRCASSYSGGADTQYFGPGTRLTVL.

The chain links TRBV5-8 to TRBJ2-3; 9 bases are shared with TRBD1. There are 15 residues in the CDR3. Germline V gene sequence: CDR1 SGHTS, CDR2 YDEGEE. V trimming: 4 bases; J trimming: 3 bases; junction bases outside the gene matches: 6. CDR3 protein: CASSGGQGRTDTQYF. The CDR3, as DNA: TGTGCCAGCAGCGGGGGACAGGGCCGTACAGATACGCAGTATTTT. Full variable domain (remainder filled in from reference TRBV5-8 and TRBJ2-3): EAGVTQSPTHLIKTRGQQATLRCSPISGHTSVYWYQQALGLGLQFLLWYDEGEERNRGNFPPRFSGRQFPNYSSELNVNALELEDSALYLCASSGGQGRTDTQYFGPGTRLTVL.

This chain joins TRBV7-2 and TRBJ2-1, with TRBD2 identical over 13 bases. Germline CDR1 is SGHTA and CDR2 is FQGNSA. The CDR3 consists of 17 residues. V was pared by 9 bases and J by 0 bases, with 8 bases of the junction left unmatched. The CDR3 region is CASLLAGGPNSYNEQFF. For the CDR3, the DNA is TGTGCCAGTTTACTAGCGGGGGGGCCCAACTCCTACAATGAGCAGTTCTTC.

The chain employs TRBV10-3 and TRBJ2-7, with D perhaps matching TRBD1 (6 bases). In germline, CDR1 is ENHRY, CDR2 SYGVKD. The CDR3 is 16 amino acids. V was clipped by 3 bases and J by 0 bases, with 15 bases between them. CDR3 DNA sequence: TGTGCCATCAGTGAACGCAGGGGCCCAACCTCCTACGAGCAGTACTTC. Translated: CAISERRGPTSYEQYF.

The chain employs TRBV19 and TRBJ2-1, with 10 bases identical to TRBD2. Losses at the gene ends were 4 bases for V and 4 bases for J; bases not matched to a gene: 4. The CDR3 contains 15 residues. Germline lookup yields CDR1 LNHDA and CDR2 SQIVND (reference sequence). The CDR3 reads CASSTTSGEYNEQFF. CDR3 nucleotides: TGTGCCAGTAGTACAACTAGCGGGGAGTACAATGAGCAGTTCTTC.

V and J are TRBV29-1 and TRBJ2-3; TRBD1 agrees at 9 bases. Germline V CDR1 and CDR2: SQVTM, ANQGSEA. After removal of 8 bases from V and 3 bases from J, the junction contained 12 bases not matched to a gene. The CDR3 runs 15 residues. This chain's CDR3 is CSLWKWDRVTDTQYF. In DNA, the CDR3 is TGCAGCCTATGGAAGTGGGACAGGGTAACAGATACGCAGTATTTT.

This chain joins TRBV9 and TRBJ1-2; D gene ambiguous. The CDR3 totals 15 residues. Trimming took off 3 bases at V and 2 bases at J, with 14 bases between the two ends. CDR1 is SGDLS, CDR2 YYNGEE, per germline. In nucleotides, the CDR3 is TGTGCCAGCAGCGGACTTAACGGCGGCAACTATGGCTACACCTTC. It specifies CASSGLNGGNYGYTF. Together with reference TRBV9 and TRBJ1-2, the CDR3 gives the full variable domain: DSGVTQTPKHLITATGQRVTLRCSPRSGDLSVYWYQQSLDQGLQFLIQYYNGEERAKGNILERFSAQQFPDLHSELNLSSLELGDSALYFCASSGLNGGNYGYTFGSGTRLTVV.

The chain joins TRBV7-9 to TRBJ1-6; 9 positions agree with TRBD1. The CDR3 has 14 residues. With V trimmed by 6 bases and J by 7 bases, 4 bases remained unmatched. CDR1 SEHNR and CDR2 FQNEAQ come from the germline V gene (reference sequence). The CDR3 coding sequence is TGTGCCAGCAGATCAGGACAGGGGAATTCACCCCTCCACTTT. This sequence encodes CASRSGQGNSPLHF.

The V and J genes are TRBV15 and TRBJ2-7; 7 bases are shared with TRBD2. J gave up 3 bases and V 0 bases, and 11 bases lay outside the gene matches. Looked up from germline, CDR1 is LNHNV and CDR2 is YYDKDF (reference sequence). The CDR3 spans 17 residues. The CDR3 here is CATSRERGREGNYEQYF. Here the CDR3 DNA reads TGTGCCACCAGCAGAGAAAGGGGCAGGGAGGGAAACTACGAGCAGTACTTC.

The rearrangement joins TRBV7-2 to TRBJ1-5; TRBD1 aligns across 8 bases. V shed 5 bases, J shed 6 bases, and the junction held 12 bases outside the gene matches. The CDR3 totals 16 residues. Per the germline V gene, CDR1 is SGHTA and CDR2 is FQGNSA. In DNA, the CDR3 is TGTGCCAGCAGCCTCCCGCGGTGGACAGGGACTCAGCCCCAGCATTTT. This codes for CASSLPRWTGTQPQHF.

The chain joins TRBV4-2 to TRBJ1-1, with unresolved D. The CDR3 runs 14 residues. CDR1 and CDR2 from the germline V gene are LGHNA and YNFKEQ. V lost 0 bases to trimming and J lost 3 bases, with 8 bases between them. The CDR3 region is CASSQDRRDTEAFF. DNA of the CDR3: TGTGCCAGCAGCCAAGATAGGAGGGACACTGAAGCTTTCTTT.

The V call is TRBV6-5, the J call TRBJ1-3, with a possible D match to TRBD1 (6 bases). Germline CDR1 MNHEY, CDR2 SVGAGI. This CDR3 comprises 14 residues. Trimming shortened V by 2 bases and J by 4 bases, and 9 bases separated the two germline ends. The CDR3 sequence: CASSYVTGGNTIYF. The CDR3 nucleotides read TGTGCCAGCAGTTACGTGACAGGCGGAAACACCATATATTTT.

The gene calls are TRBV5-6 and TRBJ2-7, with TRBD1 matching over 8 bases. Germline V gene lookup returns CDR1 SGHDT and CDR2 YYEEEE. This CDR3 region has 14 residues. The junction had 6 bases not matched to a gene; V was cut back by 3 bases and J by 4 bases. This CDR3 is CASSWQGALYEQYF. Here the CDR3 DNA reads TGTGCCAGCAGCTGGCAGGGGGCCCTTTACGAGCAGTACTTC.